The 24 T cell receptor beta chains listed next were all sequenced from one sample in a study of T cells in Graves' hyperthyroidism and ophthalmopathy. Amplified TCR beta CDR3 regions came from RNA transcripts. With the HTBI primer set, the TCR CDR3 went through a first round of RT-PCR. TCRdb re-analysed the multiplex PCR reads in MiXCR, keeping a single row per CDR3 protein. This table has around 250,000 distinct CDR3 sequences, roughly 15% appearing once. Sequencing input: blood. The receptors derive from a woman aged 40 to 50 with Graves' hyperthyroidism that later progressed to Graves' ophthalmopathy.

V usage is TRBV6-1 and J usage is TRBJ2-5; TRBD2 is a possible D gene (6 bases). Trimming left V 7 bases short and J 11 bases short, with 23 bases between. Germline V CDR1 and CDR2: MNHNS, SASEGT. This CDR3 spans 14 amino acids. The CDR3: CASILGGLRVQQYF. The CDR3 DNA sequence: TGTGCCAGCATCCTGGGGGGTTTACGGGTTCAACAGTACTTC.

This clonotype was seen ten or more times. The chain carries TRBV12-3 or TRBV12-4 and TRBJ2-2; perhaps D is TRBD1 or TRBD2 (6 bases each). Trimming stripped 6 bases from V and 4 bases from J, with 18 bases between. The CDR3 length is 16 residues. The CDR3: CASSPPRGPTTGELFF. Here the CDR3 DNA reads TGTGCCAGCAGCCCGCCCCGGGGGCCTACCACCGGGGAGCTGTTTTTT.

This clonotype has a count of ten or more. As DNA, the CDR3 is TGTGCCAGCAGTTTAGGACCTCCCCGACCCCAGCATTTT. Translation gives CASSLGPPRPQHF. The gene calls are TRBV27 and TRBJ1-5; no clear D. The length of the CDR3 is 13 residues. Germline V lookup: CDR1 MNHEY, CDR2 SMNVEV (reference sequence). V lost 2 bases to trimming and J lost 10 bases, with 12 bases between them.

The rearrangement joins TRBV20-1 to TRBJ2-2, with 7 bases that match TRBD2. There are 13 residues in the CDR3. The germline gives CDR1 DFQATT, CDR2 SNEGSKA (reference sequence). V lost 5 bases to trimming and J lost 7 bases; unmatched junction nucleotides: 7. The CDR3 loop reads CSAESGTFGELFF. The CDR3 DNA reads as TGCAGTGCTGAGAGCGGGACCTTCGGGGAGCTGTTTTTT.

This clonotype was counted many times. This chain joins TRBV27 and TRBJ2-1; 10 bases map to TRBD1. V was clipped by 2 bases and J by 8 bases; unmatched bases: 6. The CDR3 runs 15 residues. In germline, CDR1 is MNHEY, CDR2 SMNVEV (reference sequence). CDR3 region: CASSLSGQGVYEQFF. In nucleotides, the CDR3 is TGTGCCAGCAGTTTAAGTGGACAGGGGGTCTATGAGCAGTTCTTC.

The sample holds many counts of this clonotype. The chain uses TRBV7-9 and TRBJ1-1; possibly TRBD1 for D (6 bases). The V end lost 5 bases, the J end lost 4 bases, and 11 bases lay between the germline ends. Germline V gene sequence: CDR1 SEHNR, CDR2 FQNEAQ (reference sequence). The CDR3 spans 13 residues. The DNA for the CDR3 is TGTGCCAGCAGCCGAGGGGGGTCCACTGAAGCTTTCTTT. Protein sequence: CASSRGGSTEAFF.

This clonotype was seen many times. The gene calls are TRBV10-1 and TRBJ2-7, with TRBD1 as a possible D gene (6 bases). This CDR3 has 14 amino acids. From germline, CDR1 is WNHNN and CDR2 SYGVQD (reference sequence). With 5 bases removed from V and 2 bases from J, the gap between germline ends came to 13 bases. The CDR3, as DNA: TGCGCCAGCAGTCCCGGGACACCCGCCTACGAGCAGTACTTC. As protein: CASSPGTPAYEQYF.

This clonotype came up many times. This chain joins TRBV3-1 and TRBJ2-3, with D unresolved. Trimming shortened V by 4 bases and J by 0 bases, and 20 bases separated the two germline ends. The CDR3 has 18 residues. Germline values: CDR1 LGHDT, CDR2 YNNKEL (reference sequence). The CDR3 spells CASSRSASARSSTDTQYF. Here the CDR3 DNA reads TGTGCCAGCAGCCGCTCAGCTTCGGCTAGATCTAGCACAGATACGCAGTATTTT.

This clonotype was counted many times. V and J are TRBV11-2 and TRBJ1-4; the D gene is possibly TRBD1 (5 bases). This CDR3 has 16 residues. V lost 1 base and J 5 bases, leaving 14 bases between the germline ends. Germline CDR1 and CDR2: SGHAT and FQNNGV. The CDR3 region has the DNA TGTGCCAGCAGCTTAGGCCAGGGTATTTGGAATGAAAAACTGTTTTTT. Protein sequence: CASSLGQGIWNEKLFF.

Ten or more counts support this clonotype. V is TRBV4-1 and J is TRBJ2-5; maybe TRBD2 (6 bases). The CDR3 covers 13 residues. Germline CDR1 MGHRA, CDR2 YSYEKL. V lost 4 bases and J lost 4, with 10 bases in between. The CDR3 DNA is TGCGCCAGCAGCCCTACTAGCTTAGAGACCCAGTACTTC. Translation gives CASSPTSLETQYF.

This clonotype was seen repeatedly, ten times or more. The chain is built from TRBV20-1 and TRBJ2-6; maybe TRBD2 (5 bases). V was trimmed by 4 bases and J by 0 bases, leaving 10 bases between them. Germline loops: CDR1 DFQATT, CDR2 SNEGSKA (reference sequence). The CDR3 covers 15 residues. CDR3 amino acids: CSAIPGSSGANVLTF. CDR3 DNA sequence: TGCAGTGCTATACCGGGGAGCTCTGGGGCCAACGTCCTGACTTTC.

As for this clonotype: A much larger clonotype is one base distant, so this may be a read error. The chain has TRBV5-6 and TRBJ2-1; D is ambiguous. The J call may be in error: the DNA end matches TRBJ2-7 better. In germline, CDR1 is SGHDT, CDR2 YYEEEE. This CDR3 region has 13 residues. The CDR3 is CASSLDMSNEQYF. The CDR3 DNA is TGTGCCAGCAGCTTGGACATGTCCAATGAGCAGTACTTC.

This clonotype has ten or more counts. This chain joins TRBV15 and TRBJ2-7; D unclear. V lost 0 bases and J lost 3, with 3 bases in between. Germline CDR1 LNHNV, CDR2 YYDKDF (reference sequence). This CDR3 has 12 amino acids. In DNA, the CDR3 is TGTGCCACCAGCAGAGATCTCTACGAGCAGTACTTC. This sequence encodes CATSRDLYEQYF.

The chain joins TRBV3-1 to TRBJ2-3; the D is unclear. Germline-derived CDR1 and CDR2 are LGHDT and YNNKEL (reference sequence). CDR3 size: 12 residues. V was pared by 0 bases and J by 9 bases, with 7 bases between. Here the CDR3 reads CASSQDAVTQYF. The CDR3 bases are TGTGCCAGCAGCCAAGATGCGGTAACGCAGTATTTT.

The chain combines TRBV30 with TRBJ1-1; TRBD1 agrees at 10 bases. This CDR3 region has 20 residues. V shed 5 bases and J 0 bases; nucleotides not matched to a gene: 21. Germline V CDR1 and CDR2: GTSNPN, SVGIG (reference sequence). The CDR3 region is CAWATGGWYGPSPLNTEAFF. CDR3 in DNA: TGTGCCTGGGCGACAGGGGGCTGGTATGGTCCGTCCCCATTGAACACTGAAGCTTTCTTT.

This clonotype has at least ten counts. The chain couples TRBV6-1 to TRBJ1-6; 10 nucleotides align to TRBD1. The germline V gene has CDR1 MNHNS and CDR2 SASEGT. Germline trimming cut 5 bases from V and 7 bases from J; bases unmatched to any gene: 5. The length of the CDR3 is 15 residues. The CDR3 reads CASSPPGQGNSPLHF. CDR3 coding DNA: TGTGCCAGCAGTCCCCCGGGACAGGGGAATTCACCCCTCCACTTT.

Notes on this clonotype: A much larger clone sits a single nucleotide away, making a read error possible. V and J are TRBV5-6 and TRBJ2-1, with 7 bases that match TRBD2. This CDR3 is 18 amino acids long. Germline V lookup: CDR1 SGHDT, CDR2 YYEEEE. CDR3 in amino acids: CASSFSAGAMSSYSEQFF. The DNA of the CDR3 is TGTGCCAGCAGCTTTTCTGCGGGAGCGATGAGCTCCTACAGTGAGCAGTTCTTC.

Ten or more counts support this clonotype. The gene calls are TRBV20-1 and TRBJ2-5; D is possibly TRBD1 or TRBD2 (5 bases each). The CDR3 length is 13 residues. V gave up 5 bases and J gave up 6 bases, with 16 bases separating them. Germline CDR1 and CDR2: DFQATT and SNEGSKA (reference sequence). The CDR3: CSASGVQGQTQYF. In DNA, the CDR3 is TGCAGTGCTTCCGGGGTCCAGGGACAGACCCAGTACTTC.

The rearrangement links TRBV13 to TRBJ1-2; 7 positions match TRBD1. Per germline, CDR1 PRHDT and CDR2 FYEKMQ (reference sequence). The CDR3 covers 14 residues. J lost 0 bases, V lost 3 bases, and 1 base had no gene match. The DNA of the CDR3 is TGTGCCAGCAGCTTCCAGGGGGCTAACTATGGCTACACCTTC. It codes for CASSFQGANYGYTF.

This clonotype was observed at least ten times. This chain links TRBV2 with TRBJ2-1, with D maybe TRBD1 (6 bases). CDR1 and CDR2 (germline): SNHLY, FYNNEI. Trimming took 10 bases from V and 8 from J, leaving 18 bases between them. This CDR3 region has 13 residues. CDR3 bases: TGTGCCACCCAGGGGCCTTTGGAGGATGAGCAGTTCTTC. Translated, it gives CATQGPLEDEQFF.

This CDR3 is CAISENHPGLAGASEQYF. CDR3 coding DNA: TGTGCCATCAGTGAGAACCATCCGGGACTAGCGGGAGCTTCCGAGCAGTACTTC. The chain combines TRBV10-3 with TRBJ2-7; TRBD2 matches 14 bases. Germline trimming cut 2 bases from V and 6 bases from J; bases unmatched to any gene: 12. Germline CDR1 reads ENHRY; CDR2 reads SYGVKD. The CDR3 sequence is 18 residues long.

This clonotype was seen ten or more times. The V call is TRBV5-6, the J call TRBJ1-6; maybe TRBD1 (5 bases). Trimming took off 6 bases at V and 8 bases at J, with 27 bases between the two ends. CDR3 length equals 18 residues. CDR1 is SGHDT, CDR2 YYEEEE, per germline. The DNA for the CDR3 is TGTGCCAGCACCGCCGACTGGGGGACGGCGGTCCAGGATTCACCCCTCCACTTT. As protein: CASTADWGTAVQDSPLHF.

This chain joins TRBV7-3 and TRBJ1-2; D not resolved. There are 17 residues in the CDR3. The germline CDR1 and CDR2 sequences are SGHTA and FQGTGA. Trimming removed 2 bases at V and 4 bases at J, with 20 bases between. CDR3 coding DNA: TGTGCCAGCAGCTTACGGCCAGAAGGAGGAGCGGCCTATGGCTACACCTTC. Encoded protein: CASSLRPEGGAAYGYTF.

This clonotype was observed many times. The chain joins TRBV9 to TRBJ2-7, with D perhaps TRBD2 (5 bases). The CDR3 runs to 13 residues. The V gene lost 2 bases and the J gene lost 3 bases, with 9 bases spanning the gap. CDR1 and CDR2 from the germline V gene are SGDLS and YYNGEE. The DNA for the CDR3 is TGTGCCAGCAGCGTTGATCGGGACTACGAGCAGTACTTC. It encodes CASSVDRDYEQYF.